A single sample is the source of the 16 T cell receptor beta chains below, sequenced in a study of T cell responses to AZD1222 COVID-19 vaccine. Sequencing used immunoSEQ multiplex PCR; TCRdb keeps in-frame clones, though not all of them. The sample shows under 150,000 clones, approximately 85% of them seen only once. The input for sequencing was peripheral blood, taken on day 0 of AZD1222 vaccination. These receptors were obtained from an adult in good health.

The chain has TRBV24-1 and TRBJ1-2; D unresolved. The ends were cut back, 0 bases at V and 7 bases at J, with 8 bases in the middle. The V gene's germline CDR1 is KGHDR and CDR2 SFDVKD. The CDR3 is 13 residues long. The CDR3 spells CATSDLRTGGYTF. CDR3 nucleotides: TGTGCCACCAGTGATTTGAGGACGGGTGGCTACACCTTC.

The V and J genes are TRBV3-1 (or the pseudogene TRBV3-2) and TRBJ2-2; 13 nucleotides align to TRBD2. Germline V gene data show CDR1 as LGHDT and CDR2 as YNNKEL (reference sequence). V gave up 6 bases and J gave up 5 bases; unmatched junction bases: 12. The CDR3 consists of 18 residues. CDR3 amino acids: CASSFEGLAGSGTGELFF. CDR3 nucleotides: TGTGCCAGCAGTTTTGAGGGACTAGCGGGGTCGGGGACCGGGGAGCTGTTTTTT.

The V and J genes are TRBV10-3 and TRBJ1-5; TRBD1 is a possible D gene (5 bases). Deletions cut 11 bases from V and 2 bases from J, with 16 bases between. Germline V gene data show CDR1 as ENHRY and CDR2 as SYGVKD. There are 14 residues in the CDR3. CDR3 amino acids: CAARGGLGNQPQHF. DNA of the CDR3: TGTGCCGCCCGTGGGGGGTTGGGCAATCAGCCCCAGCATTTT.

The V and J genes are TRBV18 and TRBJ1-6; D remains unclear. The V gene's germline CDR1 is KGHSH and CDR2 LQKENI. The CDR3 loop spans 15 amino acids. V was clipped by 3 bases and J by 6 bases, with 12 bases between them. CDR3 region: CASSPYGRVNSPLHF. As DNA, the CDR3 is TGTGCCAGCTCACCTTACGGGAGGGTTAATTCACCCCTCCACTTT. Full variable domain (outside the CDR3, taken from reference TRBV18 and TRBJ1-6): NAGVMQNPRHLVRRRGQEARLRCSPMKGHSHVYWYRQLPEEGLKFMVYLQKENIIDESGMPKERFSAEFPKEGPSILRIQQVVRGDSAAYFCASSPYGRVNSPLHFGNGTRLTVT.

The genes are TRBV30 and TRBJ1-3; D is unclear. V was clipped by 1 base and J by 2 bases, with 6 bases between them. The CDR3 runs to 13 residues. Germline V gene lookup returns CDR1 GTSNPN and CDR2 SVGIG (reference sequence). CDR3 sequence (DNA): TGTGCCTGGAGTGCTGGGGCTGGAAACACCATATATTTT. Protein sequence: CAWSAGAGNTIYF.

The rearrangement joins TRBV20-1 to TRBJ2-1, with 10 nucleotides matching TRBD2. This CDR3 spans 13 amino acids. V lost 3 bases and J lost 10; bases outside the gene matches: 6. Germline CDR1 and CDR2: DFQATT and SNEGSKA (reference sequence). The CDR3 sequence: CSASGTSVREQFF. For the CDR3, the DNA is TGCAGTGCTAGTGGGACTAGCGTTAGGGAGCAGTTCTTC.

A single count supports this clone. The chain employs TRBV24-1 and TRBJ2-7; D perhaps matches TRBD2 (5 bases). CDR3 size: 11 residues. The V end lost 5 bases, the J end lost 6 bases, and 7 bases lay between the germline ends. Germline loops: CDR1 KGHDR, CDR2 SFDVKD. CDR3: CATSAGIEQYF. CDR3 nucleotide sequence: TGTGCCACCAGTGCGGGGATCGAGCAGTACTTC.

V gene TRBV25-1 combines with J gene TRBJ2-7; weak D call: TRBD1 (6 bases). The CDR3 is 14 residues long. Germline CDR1 is MGHDK and CDR2 is SYGVNS. V was trimmed by 7 bases and J by 2 bases, leaving 15 bases between them. CDR3 nucleotides: TGTGCCAGCACCACGAGGACAGCTCCCTACGAGCAGTACTTC. Translated, it gives CASTTRTAPYEQYF.

The chain joins TRBV30 to TRBJ1-3, with D maybe TRBD1 (6 bases). The V and J ends lost 0 bases and 6 bases respectively, with 12 bases between them. There are 14 residues in the CDR3. Per the germline V gene, CDR1 is GTSNPN and CDR2 is SVGIG (reference sequence). The CDR3 loop is CAWSVQQGKNTIYF. The CDR3 coding sequence is TGTGCCTGGAGTGTACAGCAGGGGAAAAACACCATATATTTT.

The rearrangement joins TRBV9 to TRBJ1-1, with TRBD1 matching 7 bases. From germline, CDR1 is SGDLS and CDR2 YYNGEE. The CDR3 is made up of 14 amino acids. With V trimmed by 3 bases and J by 0 bases, 2 bases remained unmatched. CDR3 in amino acids: CASSGGQLNTEAFF. CDR3 coding DNA: TGTGCCAGCAGCGGGGGACAGCTGAACACTGAAGCTTTCTTT.

This chain joins TRBV5-6 and TRBJ1-3; no reliable D call. CDR3 length: 16 amino acids. Germline CDR1 reads SGHDT; CDR2 reads YYEEEE. Trimming took 4 bases from V and 0 from J, leaving 14 bases between them. The CDR3 DNA reads TGTGCCAGCAGCCGCACAGATTCCGACTCTGGAAACACCATATATTTT. Protein sequence: CASSRTDSDSGNTIYF.

The CDR3 DNA reads TGTGCCATCAGTGGTGGTAGCGGGAGGGCGAGCTCCTACGAGCAGTACTTC. This encodes CAISGGSGRASSYEQYF. This chain connects TRBV10-3 to TRBJ2-7; the match to TRBD2 covers 11 bases. This CDR3 spans 17 amino acids. The V and J ends lost 4 bases and 0 bases, in that order; junction bases with no gene match: 8. Germline V CDR1 and CDR2: ENHRY, SYGVKD.

In DNA form, the CDR3 reads TGTGCCCGTTTCGGGGGAACTGAAGCTTTCTTT. Its protein product is CARFGGTEAFF. The chain recombines TRBV18 with TRBJ1-1; a weak D match, TRBD1 (5 bases). From germline, CDR1 is KGHSH and CDR2 LQKENI. The V and J ends lost 11 bases and 5 bases respectively, with 12 bases between them. The CDR3 runs to 11 residues.

This clone was seen only once. The rearrangement uses TRBV11-2 and TRBJ1-3; the D is unclear. Germline V lookup: CDR1 SGHAT, CDR2 FQNNGV. CDR3 length equals 17 residues. The V end was cut by 5 bases, the J end by 0 bases, with 17 bases between. CDR3 sequence: CASSLPPDVGSGNTIYF. The CDR3, as DNA: TGTGCCAGCAGCCTCCCCCCGGACGTTGGCTCTGGAAACACCATATATTTT.

The chain links TRBV24-1 to TRBJ1-5; TRBD1 is a possible D gene (5 bases). This CDR3 is built from 12 residues. V lost 5 bases and J 6 bases, leaving 7 bases between the germline ends. Germline V CDR1 and CDR2: KGHDR, SFDVKD. CDR3 sequence reads: CATSGGGQPQHF. For the CDR3, the DNA is TGTGCCACCAGTGGGGGGGGTCAGCCCCAGCATTTT.

This chain connects TRBV7-8 to TRBJ1-5; 7 bases map to TRBD1. The CDR3 totals 16 residues. V lost 1 base and J lost 2; bases outside the gene matches: 5. Germline CDR1 and CDR2: SGHVS and FQNEAQ. CDR3 loop: CASSLDLDRGNQPQHF. The DNA of the CDR3 is TGTGCCAGCAGCTTAGATCTTGACAGGGGCAATCAGCCCCAGCATTTT.